This passage covers 25 T cell receptor beta chains from one sample sequenced in a study of shared clonotypes between healthy human individuals. Method: immunoSEQ multiplex PCR; TCRdb's copy keeps in-frame clones and lacks some. The sample lists 2 million to 2.5 million clones; less than 95% were seen once. The sequencing input was naive CD4+ T cells from PBMCs. Subset noted: CD45RA+ positively selected. These TCRs come from a man aged 18 to 29 in good health. Some clones in this sample may be carry-over from other donors' samples.

J is TRBJ2-3 and V is TRBV5-5; possibly TRBD1 or TRBD2 for D (5 bases each). The CDR3 length is 15 residues. Germline loops: CDR1 SGHKS, CDR2 YYEKEE (reference sequence). Trimming shortened V by 3 bases and J by 6 bases, and 17 bases separated the two germline ends. CDR3 bases: TGTGCCAGCAGCTGGGCATTTAACAGGAGGGATACGCAGTATTTT. Translation gives CASSWAFNRRDTQYF. Looking up the rest from reference TRBV5-5 and TRBJ2-3 gives the full variable domain: DAGVTQSPTHLIKTRGQQVTLRCSPISGHKSVSWYQQVLGQGPQFIFQYYEKEERGRGNFPDRFSARQFPNYSSELNVNALLLGDSALYLCASSWAFNRRDTQYFGPGTRLTVL.

This clone was counted once. The genes are TRBV11-1 and TRBJ2-1, with D maybe TRBD2 (5 bases). Germline V gene sequence: CDR1 SGHAT, CDR2 FQDESV (reference sequence). The CDR3 is 14 residues long. V gave up 5 bases and J gave up 7 bases, with 15 bases separating them. The CDR3 DNA is TGTGCCAGCAGCAAACGGTTCGGGGTTAATGAGCAGTTCTTC. Protein product: CASSKRFGVNEQFF.

The chain carries TRBV10-2 and TRBJ1-1; D is unresolved. Germline CDR1 WSHSY, CDR2 SAAADI. CDR3 length equals 15 residues. Trimming removed 6 bases at V and 2 bases at J, with 16 bases between. The CDR3 loop is CASREWADANTEAFF. The CDR3 coding sequence is TGCGCCAGCAGGGAATGGGCCGATGCAAACACTGAAGCTTTCTTT.

V usage is TRBV5-1 and J usage is TRBJ2-1; D remains unclear. The CDR3 has 12 amino acids. CDR1 is SGHRS, CDR2 YFSETQ, per germline. Trimming took off 0 bases at V and 8 bases at J, with 6 bases between the two ends. In DNA, the CDR3 is TGCGCCAGCAGCTTGGCCGTCGATGAGCAGTTCTTC. Translation gives CASSLAVDEQFF.

With regard to this clone: The same CDR3 also results from other DNA sequences found in this sample. The V and J genes are TRBV18 and TRBJ2-7; D may be TRBD2 (5 bases). CDR3 length: 13 residues. The V and J ends lost 3 bases and 3 bases respectively, with 9 bases between them. CDR1 and CDR2 from the germline V gene are KGHSH and LQKENI. The CDR3 spells CASSPRDSYEQYF. The CDR3 bases are TGTGCCAGCTCACCCCGGGATAGCTACGAGCAGTACTTC.

The chain recombines TRBV28 with TRBJ2-4; D unclear. The V end lost 5 bases, the J end lost 0 bases, and 11 bases lay between the germline ends. The CDR3 is 15 amino acids. Germline values: CDR1 MDHEN, CDR2 SYDVKM. This chain's CDR3 is CASSPGNPAKNIQYF. In nucleotides, the CDR3 is TGTGCCAGCAGTCCTGGGAACCCAGCCAAAAACATTCAGTACTTC.

This rearrangement joins TRBV5-1 to TRBJ2-3; D might be TRBD2 (6 bases). The CDR3 contains 16 residues. V was cut by 1 base and J by 2 bases, with 14 bases left in between. Germline loops: CDR1 SGHRS, CDR2 YFSETQ. The CDR3 protein is CASSLRGGTFTDTQYF. Here the CDR3 DNA reads TGCGCCAGCAGCTTGAGGGGCGGGACGTTCACAGATACGCAGTATTTT.

The CDR3 DNA follows: TGTGCGTCGGGGGCGTTTCCCACAGATACGCAGTATTTT. This encodes CASGAFPTDTQYF. The rearrangement links TRBV7-2 to TRBJ2-3; tentatively, D is TRBD1 or TRBD2 (6 bases each). The CDR3 is made up of 13 amino acids. Per germline, CDR1 SGHTA and CDR2 FQGNSA.

The gene calls are TRBV7-2 and TRBJ1-2; 7 bases map to TRBD1. J lost 5 bases, V lost 4 bases, and 4 bases had no gene match. The germline gives CDR1 SGHTA, CDR2 FQGNSA. The CDR3 totals 13 residues. Here the CDR3 reads CASSSTGRYGYTF. The CDR3 DNA reads TGTGCCAGCAGCTCGACAGGGAGGTATGGCTACACCTTC. The full variable domain, its missing parts supplied by reference TRBV7-2 and TRBJ1-2, is GAGVSQSPSNKVTEKGKDVELRCDPISGHTALYWYRQSLGQGLEFLIYFQGNSAPDKSGLPSDRFSAERTGGSVSTLTIQRTQQEDSAVYLCASSSTGRYGYTFGSGTRLTVV.

The V call is TRBV5-1, the J call TRBJ2-3; 8 nucleotides line up with TRBD2. The CDR3 covers 16 residues. The V gene end was trimmed by 1 base and the J gene end by 3 bases; junction bases not matched to a gene: 7. Germline values: CDR1 SGHRS, CDR2 YFSETQ. The CDR3 DNA follows: TGCGCCAGCAGCTTGCTGGGCGGGAGGCCGACAGATACGCAGTATTTT. Its protein product is CASSLLGGRPTDTQYF.

Only a few counts were recorded for this clone. The chain combines TRBV5-5 with TRBJ1-2; unclear D gene. Germline V CDR1 and CDR2: SGHKS, YYEKEE (reference sequence). Between the trimmed V and J ends, which lost 1 base and 5 bases, there was a span of 6 bases. This CDR3 has 12 amino acids. CDR3 in DNA: TGTGCCAGCAGCTTGACAGAGTATGGCTACACCTTC. Protein: CASSLTEYGYTF.

This chain connects TRBV28 to TRBJ1-2, with 10 bases identical to TRBD1. The ends lost 8 bases at V and 4 bases at J; junction bases unmatched: 10. This CDR3 is 15 amino acids long. The V gene's germline CDR1 is MDHEN and CDR2 SYDVKM. The CDR3 sequence: CASRTGGLKGYGYTF. The CDR3, as DNA: TGTGCCAGCCGGACAGGGGGGCTTAAAGGCTATGGCTACACCTTC.

The CDR3 reads CASSLRGTYEQYF. The CDR3, as DNA: TGTGCCAGCAGCTTGAGAGGAACCTACGAGCAGTACTTC. V usage is TRBV5-4 and J usage is TRBJ2-7; D unclear. The V gene's germline CDR1 is SGHNT and CDR2 YYREEE (reference sequence). Between the trimmed V and J ends, which lost 1 base and 2 bases, there was a span of 7 bases. This CDR3 contains 13 residues.

The chain carries TRBV7-8 and TRBJ2-1; a possible D gene is TRBD2 (5 bases). The germline V gene has CDR1 SGHVS and CDR2 FQNEAQ. The CDR3 sequence is 16 residues long. V was pared by 1 base and J by 6 bases, with 16 bases between. This chain's CDR3 is CASSLEVSPRANEQFF. For the CDR3, the DNA is TGTGCCAGCAGCTTAGAGGTATCACCGAGGGCCAATGAGCAGTTCTTC.

V and J are TRBV5-1 and TRBJ2-1; D ambiguous. Germline V gives CDR1 SGHRS, CDR2 YFSETQ. Trimming took 2 bases from V and 7 from J, leaving 16 bases between them. The CDR3 runs to 15 residues. For the CDR3, the DNA is TGCGCCAGCAGCTTATTATCTGACCAGCCGAATGAGCAGTTCTTC. It yields the protein CASSLLSDQPNEQFF.

In the case of this clone: A read error may produce the germline difference seen at one junction end. The V gene is TRBV4-1, the J gene TRBJ2-1; 13 bases are a match to TRBD2. The CDR3 runs to 16 residues. From germline, CDR1 is MGHRA and CDR2 YSYEKL. DNA of the CDR3: TGCGCCAGCAGCCAAGTGGGACTAGCGGGATACACTGAGCAGTTCTTC. Translation gives CASSQVGLAGYTEQFF.

The chain carries TRBV28 and TRBJ1-1, with D possibly matching TRBD1 (5 bases). CDR3 length: 16 amino acids. The V gene lost 2 bases and the J gene lost 1 base, with 14 bases spanning the gap. Germline loops: CDR1 MDHEN, CDR2 SYDVKM. CDR3 sequence reads: CASSLLQGPANTEAFF. Written as DNA, the CDR3 is TGTGCCAGCAGTTTACTCCAGGGTCCGGCGAACACTGAAGCTTTCTTT.

The rearrangement joins TRBV11-2 to TRBJ2-1; weak D call: TRBD2 (5 bases). Germline assignment: CDR1 SGHAT and CDR2 FQNNGV. This CDR3 has 13 amino acids. Trimming pared 5 bases from V and 5 bases from J, leaving 10 bases between. In DNA, the CDR3 is TGTGCCAGCAGCGACTGGCGGGACAATGAGCAGTTCTTC. It encodes CASSDWRDNEQFF.

V usage is TRBV5-1 and J usage is TRBJ2-1; 11 bases fit TRBD1. The V and J ends lost 3 bases and 7 bases, in that order; junction bases with no gene match: 9. Germline V gene sequence: CDR1 SGHRS, CDR2 YFSETQ. CDR3 length equals 16 residues. In nucleotides, the CDR3 is TGCGCCAGCAGCTCCAGAGGACAGGGGGCGGGGAATGAGCAGTTCTTC. Translating gives CASSSRGQGAGNEQFF.

V and J are TRBV27 and TRBJ2-1; D gene unclear. The germline CDR1 and CDR2 sequences are MNHEY and SMNVEV (reference sequence). This CDR3 contains 14 residues. Trimming removed 2 bases at V and 5 bases at J, with 10 bases between. CDR3 sequence: CASSLGRFNNEQFF. The CDR3 coding sequence is TGTGCCAGCAGTTTAGGCAGGTTCAACAATGAGCAGTTCTTC.

A note on this clone: Other DNA sequences in this sample translate to the same CDR3. V is TRBV7-6 and J is TRBJ2-3; no clear D gene. Trimming cost V 5 bases and J 0 bases, with 3 bases left between them. The CDR3 contains 12 residues. Germline V gives CDR1 SGHVS, CDR2 FNYEAQ. CDR3 nucleotides: TGTGCCAGCAGCCTCAGCACAGATACGCAGTATTTT. Amino acid sequence: CASSLSTDTQYF.

The J gene is TRBJ1-1, the V gene TRBV2; maybe TRBD1 (6 bases). This CDR3 has 13 amino acids. CDR1 is SNHLY, CDR2 FYNNEI, per germline. Trimming pared 6 bases from V and 7 bases from J, leaving 15 bases between. The CDR3 DNA reads TGTGCCAGCAGGAACAGGGAGGAAGGTGAAGCTTTCTTT. This gives the protein CASRNREEGEAFF. Full variable domain (outside the CDR3, taken from reference TRBV2 and TRBJ1-1): EPEVTQTPSHQVTQMGQEVILRCVPISNHLYFYWYRQILGQKVEFLVSFYNNEISEKSEIFDDQFSVERPDGSNFTLKIRSTKLEDSAMYFCASRNREEGEAFFGQGTRLTVV.

V gene TRBV14 combines with J gene TRBJ1-4; D is undetermined. From germline, CDR1 is SGHDN and CDR2 FVKESK. The CDR3 loop spans 16 amino acids. Trimming left V 2 bases short and J 10 bases short, with 20 bases between. The CDR3 loop is CASSQSPRGVGGKLFF. The CDR3 DNA sequence: TGTGCCAGCAGCCAATCCCCTCGGGGAGTTGGTGGAAAACTGTTTTTT.

This clone was seen only a few times. This sample includes further DNA sequences coding for the same CDR3. This chain connects TRBV2 to TRBJ1-5; no clear D gene. Germline CDR1 reads SNHLY; CDR2 reads FYNNEI. CDR3 length: 12 amino acids. Deletions cut 1 base from V and 7 bases from J, with 5 bases between. CDR3 DNA sequence: TGTGCCAGCAGTGAAGAGGGCCAGCCCCAGCATTTT. It translates to CASSEEGQPQHF.

V gene TRBV25-1 combines with J gene TRBJ1-5; D might be TRBD1 (5 bases). This CDR3 contains 18 residues. CDR1 MGHDK and CDR2 SYGVNS come from the germline V gene. V was cut by 6 bases and J by 1 base, with 22 bases left in between. CDR3 DNA sequence: TGTGCCAGCAGCCACTTCACATTTCCAAGGGGCAGCAATCAGCCCCAGCATTTT. This codes for CASSHFTFPRGSNQPQHF.